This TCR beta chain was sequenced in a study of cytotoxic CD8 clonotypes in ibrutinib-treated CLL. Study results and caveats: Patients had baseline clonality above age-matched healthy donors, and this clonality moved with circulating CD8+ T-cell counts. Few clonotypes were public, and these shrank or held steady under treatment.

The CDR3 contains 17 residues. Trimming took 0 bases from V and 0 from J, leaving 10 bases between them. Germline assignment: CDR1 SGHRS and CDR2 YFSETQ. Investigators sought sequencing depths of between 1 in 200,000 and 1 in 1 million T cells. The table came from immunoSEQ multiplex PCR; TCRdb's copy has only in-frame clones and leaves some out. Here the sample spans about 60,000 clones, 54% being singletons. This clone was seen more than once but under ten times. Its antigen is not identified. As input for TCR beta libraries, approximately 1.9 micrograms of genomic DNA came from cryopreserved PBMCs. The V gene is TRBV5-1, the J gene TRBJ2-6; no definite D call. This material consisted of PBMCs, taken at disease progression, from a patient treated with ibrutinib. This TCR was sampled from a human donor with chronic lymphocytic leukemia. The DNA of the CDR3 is TGCGCCAGCAGCTTGGAGGCAGGTACCTCTGGGGCCAACGTCCTGACTTTC. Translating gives CASSLEAGTSGANVLTF.